The T cell receptor (beta chain) described here comes from a study of cytomegalovirus exposure and HLA in healthy donors. Study outcomes and limitations: TCR beta V- and J-gene trimming, according to a later analysis, was linked to a missense DCLRE1C variant.

The PCR made use of 60 Vbeta and 13 Jbeta primers. Clones were read by immunoSEQ multiplex PCR, and TCRdb kept only the in-frame ones, dropping some. The data show approximately 200,000 clones, about 84% seen once. On this clone itself: Antigen specificity is unknown.

The CDR3 sequence is 14 residues long. V lost 5 bases, J lost 6 bases, and 8 bases stayed unmatched. CDR1 SQVTM and CDR2 ANQGSEA come from the germline V gene. Material: PBMCs. The chain couples TRBV29-1 to TRBJ2-2; 8 bases agree with TRBD2. The clonotype originates from a human donor in good health. CDR3 nucleotide sequence: TGCAGCGTTTACTTTGCGGGAGGCTCCGGGGAGCTGTTTTTT. It yields the protein CSVYFAGGSGELFF.